This TCR beta chain was identified during a study of blood T cell repertoires in COVID-19. Sequencing was performed with immunoSEQ multiplex PCR; in TCRdb, only in-frame clones are kept and a portion is missing. Counted here are roughly 200,000 clones, 88% occurring once; the ten biggest clones make up about 4%. This CDR3 comprises 15 residues. Per the germline V gene, CDR1 is KGHSH and CDR2 is LQKENI. Deletions cut 1 base from V and 4 bases from J, with 12 bases between. The source of this sequence is a woman aged 25 to 39 with acute or convalescent COVID-19. Specimen: peripheral blood. The chain links TRBV18 to TRBJ2-3, with a possible D match to TRBD2 (6 bases). CDR3: CASSPRRASSDTQYF. Here the CDR3 DNA reads TGTGCCAGCTCACCACGGAGGGCGTCTTCAGATACGCAGTATTTT.